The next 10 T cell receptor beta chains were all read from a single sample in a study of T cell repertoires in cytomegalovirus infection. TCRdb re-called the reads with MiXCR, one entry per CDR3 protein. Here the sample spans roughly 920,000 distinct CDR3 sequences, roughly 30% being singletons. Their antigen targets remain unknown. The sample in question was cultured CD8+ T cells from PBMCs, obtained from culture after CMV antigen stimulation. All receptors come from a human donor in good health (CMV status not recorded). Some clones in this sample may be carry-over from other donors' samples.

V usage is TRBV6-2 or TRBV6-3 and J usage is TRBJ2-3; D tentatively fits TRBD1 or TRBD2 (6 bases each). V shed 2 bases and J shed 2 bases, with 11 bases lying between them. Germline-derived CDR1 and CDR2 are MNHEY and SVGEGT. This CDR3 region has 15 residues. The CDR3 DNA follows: TGTGCCAGCAGTTACAGGGGGGCGGACACAGATACGCAGTATTTT. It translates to CASSYRGADTDTQYF.

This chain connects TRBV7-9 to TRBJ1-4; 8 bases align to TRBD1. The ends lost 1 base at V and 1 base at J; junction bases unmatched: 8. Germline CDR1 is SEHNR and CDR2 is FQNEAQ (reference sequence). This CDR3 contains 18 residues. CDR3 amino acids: CASSLGPLDRVTNEKLFF. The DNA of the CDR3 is TGTGCCAGCAGCTTAGGCCCTCTGGACAGGGTAACTAATGAAAAACTGTTTTTT.

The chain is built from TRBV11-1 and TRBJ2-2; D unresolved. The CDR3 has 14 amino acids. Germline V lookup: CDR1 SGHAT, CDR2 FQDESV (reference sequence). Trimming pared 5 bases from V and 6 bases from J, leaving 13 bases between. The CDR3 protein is CASSIAFRPGELFF. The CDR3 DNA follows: TGTGCCAGCAGCATTGCGTTTAGGCCCGGGGAGCTGTTTTTT.

The CDR3 coding sequence is TGCGCCAGCAGCCAAGGGGACACCGCTAACTATGGCTACACCTTC. Its translation is CASSQGDTANYGYTF. This chain links TRBV4-1 with TRBJ1-2; maybe TRBD1 (6 bases). V shed 1 base and J shed 0 bases, with 9 bases lying between them. In germline, CDR1 is MGHRA, CDR2 YSYEKL. This CDR3 region has 15 residues.

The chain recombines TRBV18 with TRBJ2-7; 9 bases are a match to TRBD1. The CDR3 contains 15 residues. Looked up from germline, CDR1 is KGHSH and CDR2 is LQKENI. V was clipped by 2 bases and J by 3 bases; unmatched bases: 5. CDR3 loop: CASSPSRGQGYEQYF. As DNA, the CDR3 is TGTGCCAGCTCACCAAGTAGGGGACAGGGCTACGAGCAGTACTTC.

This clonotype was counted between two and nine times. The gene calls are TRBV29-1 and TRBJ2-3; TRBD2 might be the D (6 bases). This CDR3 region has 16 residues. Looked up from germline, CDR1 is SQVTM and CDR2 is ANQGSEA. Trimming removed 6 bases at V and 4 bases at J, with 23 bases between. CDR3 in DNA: TGCAGCGTCCACCCGGTTGGGGAAGGGAGGCCAGATACGCAGTATTTT. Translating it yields CSVHPVGEGRPDTQYF.

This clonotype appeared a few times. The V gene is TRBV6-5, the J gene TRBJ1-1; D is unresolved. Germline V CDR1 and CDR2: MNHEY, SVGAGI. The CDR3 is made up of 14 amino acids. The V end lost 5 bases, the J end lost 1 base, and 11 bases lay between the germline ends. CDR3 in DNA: TGTGCCAGCAGTCAACAGACGGAGAACACTGAAGCTTTCTTT. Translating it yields CASSQQTENTEAFF.

The CDR3 loop reads CASSQEGRTEAFF. The CDR3 DNA reads as TGCGCCAGCAGCCAAGAGGGTCGCACTGAAGCTTTCTTT. V gene TRBV4-1 combines with J gene TRBJ1-1; D gene uncertain. Trimming stripped 0 bases from V and 4 bases from J, with 6 bases between. From germline, CDR1 is MGHRA and CDR2 YSYEKL. The CDR3 has 13 residues.

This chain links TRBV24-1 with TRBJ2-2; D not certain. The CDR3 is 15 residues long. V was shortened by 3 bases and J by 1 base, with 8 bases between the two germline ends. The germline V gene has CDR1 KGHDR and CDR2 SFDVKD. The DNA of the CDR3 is TGTGCCACCAGTGATCGAGACGAGAACACCGGGGAGCTGTTTTTT. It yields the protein CATSDRDENTGELFF.

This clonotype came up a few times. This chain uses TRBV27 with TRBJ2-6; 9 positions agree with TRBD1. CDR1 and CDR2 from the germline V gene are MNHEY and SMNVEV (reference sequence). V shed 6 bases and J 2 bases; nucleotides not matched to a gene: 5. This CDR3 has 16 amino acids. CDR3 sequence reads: CASRGQGGPGANVLTF. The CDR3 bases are TGTGCCAGCAGGGGACAGGGAGGGCCTGGGGCCAACGTCCTGACTTTC.